This T cell receptor (beta chain) derives from a study of Ad26.COV2.S vaccination and SARS-CoV-2 variants (dated by TCRdb to the early 2020s). Notes on the research overall: Donors in the vaccine arm were drawn from COV1001, a phase I-IIa trial of Ad26.COV2.S in healthy adults that was multicentre, randomized, double-blind and placebo-controlled. Ad26.COV2.S was administered intramuscularly at a dose of 5x10^10 or 1x10^11 viral particles, either as one shot or as two shots given 56 days apart. Sequencing of the TCRbeta repertoire served to evaluate the specificity and breadth of SARS-CoV-2-reactive T cell receptors following Ad26.COV2.S vaccination. A total of 32 samples were included in the TCR-sequenced set, comprising roughly 19 Ad26.COV2.S vaccine recipients, 5 placebo recipients and 8 SARS-CoV-2 convalescent individuals. Participants in the trial were split at random into five groups of five each, receiving low-dose or high-dose Ad26.COV2.S once or twice, or else placebo on both occasions. Throughout the experiments and outcome assessment, investigators stayed blinded to trial group allocation.

TCRbeta CDR3 regions were sequenced with the immunoSEQ Assay. After extraction, genomic DNA underwent amplification by bias-controlled multiplex PCR, followed by high-throughput sequencing. Turning to the authors' computational methods: To quantify the absolute abundance of every unique TCRbeta CDR3 region, sequences were collapsed and filtered. Usable DNA was measured by amplifying reference genes present in all nucleated cells, and TCRbeta template counts were normalized to that usable DNA to estimate T cell fraction. Repertoire TCRs were annotated as SARS-CoV-2-specific by exact matching of V gene, CDR3 amino acid sequence and J gene to a known reactive TCR set. The reference SARS-CoV-2 TCR set was obtained from MIRA and was filtered for enrichment in COVID-19-positive ImmuneCODE repertoires, whereby public or cross-reactive TCRs were removed. Using the MIRA antigens, annotated TCRs were further analysed by specific ORF or by position within an ORF. Depth was the summed frequency of annotated unique rearrangements, while breadth was defined as annotated unique rearrangements over total unique productive rearrangements. Group comparisons of TCR breadth used two-sided Wilcoxon rank-sum tests. In its TCRdb copy, this immuneACCESS table keeps in-frame sequences only and misses some clones. Where compared with another copy, unresolved V genes explain less than half of these, and the others have no known cause. V, J and clone size derive from that table, while D and trimming were established from the DNA sequence. Within this sample are around 320,000 clones, with around 84% of them counted one time only. Together, the top ten hold around 1.9% of the sample.

This clone showed up just once. The antigen it recognizes is unknown. The input lacks base qualities; no much larger clone sits a single base away. Findings and caveats that apply to the study as a whole: Comparable non-spike TCR breadth was observed between vaccine and placebo recipients, consistent with only spike being contained in the vaccine. Compared with placebo recipients, Ad26.COV2.S recipients showed higher spike-specific TCR breadth (P = 0.0014). After vaccination, spike-specific CD8+ and CD4+ T cell responses were reported to show substantial breadth. According to the authors, total T cell responses may have been underestimated by the TCR breadth and depth analyses. The study was not powered for comparison of responses between vaccine doses or regimens.

What the treatment or condition label conveys for this sample: roughly 18 received Ad26.COV2.S at low or high dose, single or two shots; about 5 received placebo; per-sample allocation not given. For vaccine and placebo recipients, repertoires were sequenced using samples collected on day 63 after the first injection. Between 29 July and 7 August 2020, Cohort 1b enrolled about 27 adults aged 18-55 years at one site in Boston, USA. Ad26.COV2.S was a replication-incompetent adenovirus type 26 vector expressing a prefusion-stabilized SARS-CoV-2 spike protein from the original Wuhan strain. The clonotype originates from a person aged 18-65 years who received the Ad26.COV2.S COVID-19 vaccine or a placebo. This specimen consisted of peripheral blood, obtained in a trial of Ad26.COV2.S vaccine versus placebo.

DNA sequence: TGTGCCAGCAGCCCCCGGGTTGGATCAGATACGCAGTATTTT. Its protein is CASSPRVGSDTQYF. The chain joins TRBV11-2 to TRBJ2-3; too little of a D gene remains to name it. The junction shows trimming of 5 bases on V and 4 bases on J, plus 13 bases between the germline ends. The germline V gene specifies SGHAT as CDR1 and FQNNGV as CDR2. The CDR3 has 14 amino acids, counting the end cysteine and phenylalanine. The only DNA kept is the CDR3, 42 bases in frame from the first base. With all but the CDR3 taken from the reference TRBV11-2 and TRBJ2-3 genes, the full variable domain is: EAGVAQSPRYKIIEKRQSVAFWCNPISGHATLYWYQQILGQGPKLLIQFQNNGVVDDSQLPKDRFSAERLKGVDSTLKIQPAKLEDSAVYLCASSPRVGSDTQYFGPGTRLTVL.